What follows are 7 T cell receptor beta chains derived from one specimen sequenced in a study of cytomegalovirus exposure and HLA in healthy donors. PCR involved 60 Vbeta and 13 Jbeta primers. Here immunoSEQ multiplex PCR was the method, and the copy in TCRdb shows in-frame clones only, minus some. This sample has around 140,000 clones, with 80% found just once. The specimen sequenced was PBMCs. The origin of the receptors is a man aged 35-49 years in good health and CMV-seronegative.

The rearrangement uses TRBV30 and TRBJ1-5; 8 bases are shared with TRBD1. V was pared by 4 bases and J by 3 bases, with 14 bases of the junction left unmatched. Germline loops: CDR1 GTSNPN, CDR2 SVGIG (reference sequence). The CDR3 has 17 amino acids. CDR3 bases: TGTGCCTGGACCCCCGGACAGGGCCCCTGGGACAATCAGCCCCAGCATTTT. Translating it yields CAWTPGQGPWDNQPQHF. The full variable domain, rest sourced from reference TRBV30 and TRBJ1-5, is SQTIHQWPATLVQPVGSPLSLECTVEGTSNPNLYWYRQAAGRGLQLLFYSVGIGQISSEVPQNLSASRPQDRQFILSSKKLLLSDSGFYLCAWTPGQGPWDNQPQHFGDGTRLSIL.

This clone occurred once. This chain joins TRBV23-1 and TRBJ2-2, with 8 bases fitting TRBD1. TRBV23-1 is noted as an ORF with a role that remains uncertain. V trimming: 3 bases; J trimming: 0 bases; junction bases outside the gene matches: 3. The CDR3 length is 16 residues. The CDR3 DNA reads as TGCGCCAGCAGTCACCAGGGACAGGCGAACACCGGGGAGCTGTTTTTT. It translates to CASSHQGQANTGELFF.

V is TRBV5-1 and J is TRBJ1-1, with 7 bases fitting TRBD1. J was trimmed by 4 bases and V by 4 bases; bases with no gene match: 10. The CDR3 extends over 15 amino acids. CDR1 SGHRS and CDR2 YFSETQ come from the germline V gene. CDR3 residues: CASSQGGGIRTEAFF. Written as DNA, the CDR3 is TGCGCCAGCAGCCAGGGGGGAGGAATACGCACTGAAGCTTTCTTT.

The rearrangement joins TRBV5-4 to TRBJ1-2; the D gene is possibly TRBD1 (6 bases). The germline V gene has CDR1 SGHNT and CDR2 YYREEE (reference sequence). CDR3 length equals 15 residues. Trimming removed 5 bases from V and 4 bases from J, with 18 bases in between. The CDR3, as DNA: TGTGCCAGCAGGGCGGCGTTGGGGGCGACCTATGGCTACACCTTC. This encodes CASRAALGATYGYTF.

CDR3 sequence: CASSLWANYEQYF. CDR3 coding DNA: TGTGCCAGCAGCTTATGGGCGAACTACGAGCAGTACTTC. V and J are TRBV7-2 and TRBJ2-7; D unresolved. This CDR3 region has 13 residues. Germline-derived CDR1 and CDR2 are SGHTA and FQGNSA. With 2 bases removed from V and 3 bases from J, the gap between germline ends came to 8 bases.

The chain joins TRBV15 to TRBJ1-5; D is undetermined. The V gene's germline CDR1 is LNHNV and CDR2 YYDKDF (reference sequence). V gave up 3 bases and J gave up 3 bases, with 15 bases separating them. CDR3 length equals 16 residues. The chain's CDR3 is CATSRAGSRVNQPQHF. The CDR3 DNA reads as TGTGCCACCAGCAGGGCGGGGAGTAGAGTCAATCAGCCCCAGCATTTT.

This chain uses TRBV5-1 with TRBJ2-5, with TRBD2 matching over 9 bases. CDR3 length: 14 residues. Germline CDR1 SGHRS, CDR2 YFSETQ. J lost 4 bases, V lost 2 bases, and 3 bases had no gene match. The CDR3 DNA is TGCGCCAGCAGCTTCGGGACTAGCTTAGAGACCCAGTACTTC. It is translated as CASSFGTSLETQYF. Filled out from reference TRBV5-1 and TRBJ2-5, the complete variable domain reads KAGVTQTPRYLIKTRGQQVTLSCSPISGHRSVSWYQQTPGQGLQFLFEYFSETQRNKGNFPGRFSGRQFSNSRSEMNVSTLELGDSALYLCASSFGTSLETQYFGPGTRLLVL.